A single sample is the source of the 25 T cell receptor beta chains below, sequenced in a study of blood T cell repertoires in COVID-19 (dated by TCRdb to the early 2020s). Preparation of the library involved the immunoSEQ multiplex PCR assay. TCRdb's version of the immuneACCESS table is confined to in-frame rearrangements and falls short of the full clone set. An unresolved V gene accounts for under half of the shortfall where checked; the remainder is of unknown origin. A total of 300,000 to 350,000 clones appear in this sample, 80% to 90% of them only once. Under 2.5% of the sample rests with the top ten. Sequences were obtained from PBMCs or T cells enriched from blood (not recorded which). The receptors come from a man aged 25 to 40 who had recovered from COVID-19.

The chain links TRBV18 to TRBJ1-4, with D uncertain. V was pared by 4 bases and J by 6 bases, with 6 bases between. Germline CDR1 and CDR2: KGHSH and LQKENI. The CDR3 is 12 amino acids. CDR3 amino acids: CASSLLDEKLFF. The DNA for the CDR3 is TGTGCCAGCTCACTTCTAGATGAAAAACTGTTTTTT.

CDR3 in amino acids: CASSQGQGRGRNTIYF. CDR3 bases: TGTGCCAGCAGCCAGGGACAGGGTAGGGGCAGAAACACCATATATTTT. The V call is TRBV4-2, the J call TRBJ1-3, with 9 bases identical to TRBD1. The CDR3 has 16 residues. The V gene end was trimmed by 3 bases and the J gene end by 5 bases; junction bases not matched to a gene: 8. Germline lookup yields CDR1 LGHNA and CDR2 YNFKEQ.

V and J are TRBV30 and TRBJ1-5, with TRBD1 matching over 7 bases. Germline V gene lookup returns CDR1 GTSNPN and CDR2 SVGIG (reference sequence). The CDR3 runs 13 residues. V gave up 5 bases and J gave up 4 bases; unmatched junction bases: 5. The CDR3: CAWAGGGNQPQHF. The CDR3 DNA sequence: TGTGCCTGGGCAGGGGGAGGAAATCAGCCCCAGCATTTT.

The chain links TRBV2 to TRBJ1-5; 7 nucleotides match TRBD1. The trim removed 8 bases at V and 2 bases at J, leaving 3 bases unmatched. The length of the CDR3 is 13 residues. The germline V gene encodes CDR1 SNHLY and CDR2 FYNNEI. CDR3 coding DNA: TGTGCCAGCGGAGGGACAGGCAATCAGCCCCAGCATTTT. It codes for CASGGTGNQPQHF.

The chain carries TRBV6-5 and TRBJ1-4, with TRBD1 as a possible D gene (6 bases). Germline lookup yields CDR1 MNHEY and CDR2 SVGAGI. The CDR3 covers 16 residues. Between the trimmed V and J ends, which lost 0 bases and 2 bases, there was a span of 10 bases. CDR3 sequence reads: CASSYSSGETNEKLFF. CDR3 nucleotides: TGTGCCAGCAGTTACTCCTCAGGGGAGACTAATGAAAAACTGTTTTTT.

The chain is built from TRBV5-4 and TRBJ2-3; 11 bases match TRBD2. Germline V gene data show CDR1 as SGHNT and CDR2 as YYREEE (reference sequence). This CDR3 has 16 amino acids. Unmatched junction bases numbered 4, after V lost 4 bases and J lost 0 bases. CDR3 region: CASSRLAGTSTDTQYF. Here the CDR3 DNA reads TGTGCCAGCAGCCGACTAGCGGGGACTAGCACAGATACGCAGTATTTT.

CDR3 region: CAIMALRGNEQFF. Written as DNA, the CDR3 is TGTGCCATCATGGCACTGAGGGGGAATGAGCAGTTCTTC. This sequence joins TRBV10-3 and TRBJ2-1; possibly TRBD1 for D (6 bases). Germline CDR1 ENHRY, CDR2 SYGVKD. The CDR3 is 13 amino acids. Trimming removed 7 bases at V and 7 bases at J, with 14 bases between.

V is TRBV21-1 and J is TRBJ1-2. TRBV21-1 constitutes a pseudogene. This CDR3 region has 16 residues. The CDR3 DNA follows: TGTGCCAGCAGCCCCCAGGTGGAGGAGGGAAACTATGGCTACACCTTC. Protein sequence: CASSPQVEEGNYGYTF.

This sequence joins TRBV30 and TRBJ1-1; D ambiguous. Trimming took off 0 bases at V and 2 bases at J, with 13 bases between the two ends. The V gene's germline CDR1 is GTSNPN and CDR2 SVGIG (reference sequence). The CDR3 totals 15 residues. The CDR3 loop is CAWSVLRPGNTEAFF. In DNA, the CDR3 is TGTGCCTGGAGTGTACTCCGGCCAGGCAACACTGAAGCTTTCTTT.

The chain employs TRBV7-3 and TRBJ2-5; 7 bases are shared with TRBD1. The CDR3 extends over 14 amino acids. CDR1 is SGHTA, CDR2 FQGTGA, per germline. Trimming cost V 5 bases and J 1 base; bases outside gene matches: 4. This chain's CDR3 is CASSLGTVQETQYF. CDR3 nucleotide sequence: TGTGCCAGCAGCCTCGGGACAGTCCAAGAGACCCAGTACTTC.

The chain couples TRBV5-1 to TRBJ1-5, with 7 bases aligning to TRBD1. CDR1 is SGHRS, CDR2 YFSETQ, per germline. The J segment lost 8 bases and the V segment lost 4 bases, leaving 6 bases of the junction unmatched. The CDR3 loop spans 13 amino acids. CDR3 residues: CASSMTGSEPQHF. As DNA, the CDR3 is TGCGCCAGCAGCATGACAGGGTCGGAGCCCCAGCATTTT.

The genes are TRBV6-1 and TRBJ1-5; 8 positions match TRBD1. Germline CDR1 reads MNHNS; CDR2 reads SASEGT. There are 16 residues in the CDR3. V was pared by 4 bases and J by 5 bases, with 10 bases of the junction left unmatched. CDR3 loop: CASSAEYRGWDQPQHF. The CDR3 nucleotides read TGTGCCAGCAGTGCCGAATACAGGGGGTGGGATCAGCCCCAGCATTTT.

V is TRBV13 and J is TRBJ1-5, with 10 bases that match TRBD1. Trimming removed 4 bases from V and 1 base from J; junction bases left unmatched: 7. Germline values: CDR1 PRHDT, CDR2 FYEKMQ (reference sequence). The CDR3 is 17 amino acids. The CDR3 nucleotides are TGTGCCAGCAGCTCTAACGGACAGGGGGTAAGCAATCAGCCCCAGCATTTT. This sequence encodes CASSSNGQGVSNQPQHF.

The chain has TRBV5-1 and TRBJ1-2; tentative D call: TRBD1 (6 bases). Trimming stripped 4 bases from V and 5 bases from J, with 15 bases between. This CDR3 has 14 amino acids. Germline V lookup: CDR1 SGHRS, CDR2 YFSETQ. The CDR3, as DNA: TGCGCCAGCAGCCCCCGGTCAGGGGATTATGGCTACACCTTC. It is translated as CASSPRSGDYGYTF.

This chain links TRBV7-2 with TRBJ2-1, with TRBD2 identical over 11 bases. The CDR3 consists of 15 residues. The V and J ends lost 5 bases and 8 bases, in that order; junction bases with no gene match: 8. The germline V gene encodes CDR1 SGHTA and CDR2 FQGNSA. The CDR3 loop is CASSLSGGGPYEQFF. In nucleotides, the CDR3 is TGTGCCAGCAGCCTTAGCGGGGGGGGCCCTTATGAGCAGTTCTTC.

This clone was detected ten times or more. This chain joins TRBV7-9 and TRBJ1-6; TRBD1 matches at 7 bases. Germline V gene sequence: CDR1 SEHNR, CDR2 FQNEAQ (reference sequence). The CDR3 extends over 15 amino acids. V dropped 3 bases and J dropped 7; count of bases not matched to a gene: 6. The CDR3 loop reads CASSLGPGQNSPLHF. The CDR3 coding sequence is TGTGCCAGCAGCTTGGGCCCGGGACAGAATTCACCCCTCCACTTT.

In this sample, this clone turned up once. This chain joins TRBV18 and TRBJ2-3; 10 nucleotides align to TRBD2. The J segment lost 1 base and the V segment lost 3 bases, leaving 1 base of the junction unmatched. The CDR3 covers 15 residues. Germline values: CDR1 KGHSH, CDR2 LQKENI. The CDR3 reads CASSPSGGGTDTQYF. The CDR3 DNA follows: TGTGCCAGCTCACCCAGCGGGGGGGGCACAGATACGCAGTATTTT.

The J gene is TRBJ1-5, the V gene TRBV7-9, with a weak D call TRBD1 (5 bases). Germline V lookup: CDR1 SEHNR, CDR2 FQNEAQ (reference sequence). The CDR3 totals 15 residues. Trimming pared 0 bases from V and 4 bases from J, leaving 10 bases between. In DNA form, the CDR3 reads TGTGCCAGCAGCTTAGCGGGGCAGATTAATCAGCCCCAGCATTTT. It translates to CASSLAGQINQPQHF.

This clone occurred once. The chain employs TRBV30 and TRBJ2-5; D is possibly TRBD2 (7 bases). Germline CDR1 reads GTSNPN; CDR2 reads SVGIG (reference sequence). Deletions cut 0 bases from V and 5 bases from J, with 13 bases between. The CDR3 consists of 14 residues. CDR3: CAWSVGGGIETQYF. CDR3 DNA: TGTGCCTGGAGTGTGGGGGGGGGCATCGAGACCCAGTACTTC. Supplemented by reference TRBV30 and TRBJ2-5, the full variable domain reads SQTIHQWPATLVQPVGSPLSLECTVEGTSNPNLYWYRQAAGRGLQLLFYSVGIGQISSEVPQNLSASRPQDRQFILSSKKLLLSDSGFYLCAWSVGGGIETQYFGPGTRLLVL.

The CDR3 sequence: CASSLGLSWDEQFF. The CDR3 DNA follows: TGTGCCAGCAGCTTAGGACTTTCCTGGGATGAGCAGTTCTTC. The chain recombines TRBV7-3 with TRBJ2-1, with a tentative D call TRBD2 (5 bases). Trimming took off 2 bases at V and 8 bases at J, with 13 bases between the two ends. Per germline, CDR1 SGHTA and CDR2 FQGTGA. The CDR3 is made up of 14 amino acids.

The genes are TRBV4-1 and TRBJ1-5; 7 bases align to TRBD1. The CDR3 sequence is 17 residues long. Germline CDR1 and CDR2: MGHRA and YSYEKL. The J segment lost 4 bases and the V segment lost 4 bases, leaving 13 bases of the junction unmatched. This CDR3 is CASSLEGAAGGNQPQHF. CDR3 sequence (DNA): TGCGCCAGCAGCCTCGAAGGGGCGGCAGGGGGAAATCAGCCCCAGCATTTT.

This rearrangement joins TRBV9 to TRBJ1-6; D uncertain. The CDR3 has 14 residues. Trimming took 0 bases from V and 9 from J, leaving 10 bases between them. Germline V gene sequence: CDR1 SGDLS, CDR2 YYNGEE. The CDR3 region is CASSVESVFSPLHF. As DNA, the CDR3 is TGTGCCAGCAGCGTAGAATCTGTGTTTTCACCCCTCCACTTT.

The chain combines TRBV5-6 with TRBJ2-7, with TRBD2 matching over 10 bases. The CDR3 runs 19 residues. The trim removed 1 base at V and 3 bases at J, leaving 16 bases unmatched. Germline V gives CDR1 SGHDT, CDR2 YYEEEE. CDR3 region: CASSLPLAAGGRLHYEQYF. CDR3 bases: TGTGCCAGCAGCTTGCCCCTTGCAGCGGGGGGGAGATTACACTACGAGCAGTACTTC.

This clone was recorded only once. The V and J genes are TRBV15 and TRBJ2-7, with 7 nucleotides matching TRBD1. This CDR3 has 14 amino acids. Germline V gives CDR1 LNHNV, CDR2 YYDKDF (reference sequence). V lost 1 base and J lost 5; bases outside the gene matches: 5. CDR3 nucleotide sequence: TGTGCCACCAGCAGAGGACAGGGTGGGAACGAGCAGTACTTC. Its protein product is CATSRGQGGNEQYF.

This chain links TRBV19 with TRBJ1-1, with D unclear. Germline assignment: CDR1 LNHDA and CDR2 SQIVND (reference sequence). The ends were cut back, 0 bases at V and 11 bases at J, with 13 bases in the middle. This CDR3 comprises 13 residues. DNA of the CDR3: TGTGCCAGTAGTATAGATCGGCAGGTTGGGGCTTTCTTT. It encodes CASSIDRQVGAFF.